What follows is one T cell receptor (beta chain) and its context. The CDR3 is 14 residues long. Losses at the gene ends were 3 bases for V and 8 bases for J; bases not matched to a gene: 4. Germline values: CDR1 MNHEY, CDR2 SVGAGI. These data are taken from a study of patients and donors after allogeneic stem cell transplantation. TCRdb reprocessed the RT-PCR reads with MiXCR, giving one entry per CDR3 protein. The repertoire consists of some 230,000 distinct CDR3 sequences, with roughly 14% occurring once and the leading ten covering approximately 10%. The receptor comes from a human donor who was either an allogeneic HSCT recipient or a stem cell or donor lymphocyte infusion donor (not recorded which). It is not recorded whose cells these are; they may come from a transplant donor. V usage is TRBV6-5 and J usage is TRBJ1-6, with 7 bases matching TRBD1. Specimen: blood, either unsorted or a sorted T cell fraction (not recorded which). DNA for the CDR3: TGTGCCAGCAGTTATGGGGACAGCTATTCACCCCTCCACTTT. This codes for CASSYGDSYSPLHF.